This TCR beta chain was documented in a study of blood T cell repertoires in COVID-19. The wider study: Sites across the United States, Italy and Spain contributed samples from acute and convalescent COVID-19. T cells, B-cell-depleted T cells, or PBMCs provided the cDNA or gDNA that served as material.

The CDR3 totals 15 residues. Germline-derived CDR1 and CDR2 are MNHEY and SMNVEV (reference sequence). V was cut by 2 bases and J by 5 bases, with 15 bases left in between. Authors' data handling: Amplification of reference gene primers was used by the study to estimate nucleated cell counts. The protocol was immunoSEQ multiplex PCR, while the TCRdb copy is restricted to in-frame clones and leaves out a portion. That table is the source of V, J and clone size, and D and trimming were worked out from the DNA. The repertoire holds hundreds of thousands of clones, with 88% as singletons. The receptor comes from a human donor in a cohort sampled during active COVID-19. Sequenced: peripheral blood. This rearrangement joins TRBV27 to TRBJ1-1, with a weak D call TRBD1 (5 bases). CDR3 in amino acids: CASSLNQAGGTEAFF. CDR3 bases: TGTGCCAGCAGTTTAAATCAGGCGGGGGGGACTGAAGCTTTCTTT.